A selection of T cell receptor beta chains follows, all from one sample in a study of blood T cell repertoires in COVID-19. Assay used: immunoSEQ multiplex PCR; TCRdb lists only in-frame clones, some missing. The sample holds 250,000 to 300,000 clones, 89% seen once. The sample taken for sequencing was PBMCs or T cells enriched from blood (not recorded which). These receptors were collected from a woman aged 50 to 60 who had been exposed to COVID-19. Both conserved end residues are part of each CDR3. A D gene is named only where the DNA matches it firmly. Only some rows state a clone size, as once, few, many or a class for expanded clones.

V,size,J,D,CDR3,DNA
TRBV2,.,TRBJ2-1,TRBD2,CATHTTGGGIYNEQFF,TGTGCCACGCACACGACCGGCGGGGGGATCTACAATGAGCAGTTCTTC
TRBV7-7,.,TRBJ2-1,TRBD1,CASSLGTGTVFNEQFF,TGTGCTAGCAGCTTAGGAACCGGGACAGTCTTTAATGAGCAGTTCTTC
TRBV30,.,TRBJ1-4,.,CAWNDRLNEKLFF,TGTGCCTGGAACGACAGGCTTAATGAAAAACTGTTTTTT
TRBV15,.,TRBJ2-1,.,CATSSPGGPHYNEQFF,TGTGCCACCAGCAGCCCCGGTGGGCCCCATTACAATGAGCAGTTCTTC
TRBV6-1,.,TRBJ1-6,.,CASSEIGGGSPLHF,TGTGCCAGCAGTGAAATAGGGGGGGGATCACCCCTCCACTTT
TRBV9,.,TRBJ2-7,TRBD2,CASSRTSGASYEQYF,TGTGCCAGCAGTCGGACTAGCGGGGCCTCCTACGAGCAGTACTTC
TRBV28,.,TRBJ2-3,TRBD2,CASRPDSGVYTDTQYF,TGTGCCAGCCGGCCGGATAGCGGGGTTTACACAGATACGCAGTATTTT
TRBV1,.,TRBJ1-6,.,CTSSQPGTANSPLHF,TGCACCAGCAGCCAACCCGGGACAGCGAATTCACCCCTCCACTTT
TRBV4-1,.,TRBJ1-4,.,CASSQASGGYMPEGEKLFF,TGCGCCAGCAGCCAAGCTTCAGGCGGTTACATGCCTGAGGGCGAAAAACTGTTTTTT
TRBV6-5,.,TRBJ2-7,TRBD1,CASSHGQGGYEQYF,TGTGCCAGCAGCCACGGACAGGGGGGCTACGAGCAGTACTTC
TRBV7-2,few,TRBJ1-1,.,CASSLVPGLTEAFF,TGTGCCAGCAGCTTAGTCCCAGGGTTGACTGAAGCTTTCTTT
TRBV3-1/TRBV3-2,.,TRBJ2-1,.,CASSQGRTGNEQFF,TGTGCCAGCAGCCAGGGCCGAACAGGGAATGAGCAGTTCTTC
TRBV10-3,.,TRBJ2-6,.,CAISESGHLYSGANVLTF,TGTGCCATCAGTGAGTCCGGACACTTGTACTCTGGGGCCAACGTCCTGACTTTC
TRBV6-5,.,TRBJ1-6,.,CATMRQPSNSPLHF,TGTGCCACGATGAGACAGCCGTCGAATTCACCCCTCCACTTT
TRBV15,.,TRBJ2-3,TRBD2,CATSRSRGASTDTQYF,TGTGCCACCAGCAGATCGCGGGGGGCTAGCACAGATACGCAGTATTTT
TRBV5-4,.,TRBJ2-7,TRBD1,CASSFGTVNEQYF,TGTGCCAGCAGCTTTGGGACAGTAAACGAGCAGTACTTC
TRBV10-3,.,TRBJ2-7,TRBD2,CAISGGGGSYEQYF,TGTGCCATCAGTGGCGGCGGGGGCTCCTACGAGCAGTACTTC
TRBV4-2,.,TRBJ2-1,TRBD1,CASSQLSGGRNEQFF,TGTGCCAGCAGCCAATTGTCAGGGGGCAGGAATGAGCAGTTCTTC
TRBV6-5,.,TRBJ1-1,.,CASYSAGNTEAFF,TGTGCCAGCTATTCTGCAGGGAACACTGAAGCTTTCTTT
TRBV21-1,few,TRBJ1-5,.,CASSKALWHSNQPQHF,TGTGCCAGCAGCAAAGCGCTTTGGCATAGCAATCAGCCCCAGCATTTT
TRBV5-1,.,TRBJ2-5,TRBD1,CASRQGAEGETQYF,TGCGCCAGTCGACAGGGGGCGGAGGGGGAGACCCAGTACTTC
TRBV28,.,TRBJ2-3,TRBD2,CATGLAGPFTDTQYF,TGTGCCACTGGACTAGCGGGTCCTTTCACAGATACGCAGTATTTT
TRBV7-2,.,TRBJ2-5,TRBD2,CASSFGLAGGHRETQYF,TGTGCCAGCAGCTTCGGACTAGCGGGGGGCCATCGGGAGACCCAGTACTTC
TRBV5-6,few,TRBJ2-2,.,CASSIPDMAGELFF,TGTGCCAGCAGCATCCCGGACATGGCCGGGGAGCTGTTTTTT
TRBV6-5,.,TRBJ2-7,.,CASQEWGIQGYQYF,TGTGCCAGCCAAGAATGGGGGATCCAGGGGTATCAGTACTTC
TRBV28,few,TRBJ1-5,.,CASSLTHRVHQPQHF,TGTGCCAGCAGTCTCACCCACCGGGTCCATCAGCCCCAGCATTTT
TRBV5-1,.,TRBJ2-7,.,CASSPEGRYSYEQYF,TGCGCCAGCAGCCCCGAGGGCAGATATTCCTACGAGCAGTACTTC